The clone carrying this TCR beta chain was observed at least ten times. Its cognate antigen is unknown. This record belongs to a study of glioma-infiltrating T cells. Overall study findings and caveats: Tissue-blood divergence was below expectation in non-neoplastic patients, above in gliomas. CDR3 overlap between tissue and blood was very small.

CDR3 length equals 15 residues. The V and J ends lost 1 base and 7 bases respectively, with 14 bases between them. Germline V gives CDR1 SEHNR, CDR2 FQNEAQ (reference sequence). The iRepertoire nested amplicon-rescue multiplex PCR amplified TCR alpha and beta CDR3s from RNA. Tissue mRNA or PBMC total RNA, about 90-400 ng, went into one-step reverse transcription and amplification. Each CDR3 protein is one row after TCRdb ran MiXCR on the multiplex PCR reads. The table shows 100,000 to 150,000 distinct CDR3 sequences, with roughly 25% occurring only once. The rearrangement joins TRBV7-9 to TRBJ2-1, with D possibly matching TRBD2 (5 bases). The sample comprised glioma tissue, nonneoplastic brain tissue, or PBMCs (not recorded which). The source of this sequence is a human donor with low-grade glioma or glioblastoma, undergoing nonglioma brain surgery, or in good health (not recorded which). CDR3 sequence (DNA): TGTGCCAGCAGCTTAGGAGCGGACCCCAGGAATGAGCAGTTCTTC. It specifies CASSLGADPRNEQFF.